The 3 T cell receptor beta chains reported below all come from one sample, sequenced in a study of blood T cells in healthy people across ages. Combining a sample-barcoded 5' primer with a J-beta primer mix, a second PCR ran for about 7 to 11 cycles. TCRdb called the 5' RACE reads again in MiXCR, with one record for every CDR3 protein. The data hold some 790,000 distinct CDR3 sequences, with 29% observed a single time. What was sequenced was blood. All receptors derive from a woman older than 75 in good health.

In this sample, this clonotype turned up many times. The chain links TRBV28 to TRBJ2-3, with a weak D call TRBD2 (6 bases). This CDR3 has 14 amino acids. Germline V CDR1 and CDR2: MDHEN, SYDVKM. The V end was cut by 5 bases, the J end by 4 bases, with 13 bases between. The DNA of the CDR3 is TGTGCCAGCAGTAACCCGACTAGAGCAGATACGCAGTATTTT. It encodes CASSNPTRADTQYF.

This clonotype was detected a few times. This sequence joins TRBV19 and TRBJ1-1; D may be TRBD1 (5 bases). V lost 5 bases to trimming and J lost 7 bases, with 14 bases between them. CDR1 and CDR2 (germline): LNHDA, SQIVND (reference sequence). The CDR3 length is 13 residues. CDR3 nucleotide sequence: TGTGCCAGTAGTTCTATGGGGGGAATTGAAGCTTTCTTT. Protein: CASSSMGGIEAFF. Looking up the rest from reference TRBV19 and TRBJ1-1 gives the full variable domain: DGGITQSPKYLFRKEGQNVTLSCEQNLNHDAMYWYRQDPGQGLRLIYYSQIVNDFQKGDIAEGYSVSREKKESFPLTVTSAQKNPTAFYLCASSSMGGIEAFFGQGTRLTVV.

This clonotype was seen a few times. With a much larger clone just one base away, this may be a read error. V usage is TRBV5-4 and J usage is TRBJ2-1; 9 bases fit TRBD1. The junction had 4 bases not matched to a gene; V was cut back by 4 bases and J by 8 bases. Germline V gene sequence: CDR1 SGHNT, CDR2 YYREEE (reference sequence). The CDR3 extends over 13 amino acids. CDR3 amino acids: CASSRTGDHEQFF. Written as DNA, the CDR3 is TGTGCCAGCAGCCGGACAGGGGACCATGAGCAGTTCTTC.